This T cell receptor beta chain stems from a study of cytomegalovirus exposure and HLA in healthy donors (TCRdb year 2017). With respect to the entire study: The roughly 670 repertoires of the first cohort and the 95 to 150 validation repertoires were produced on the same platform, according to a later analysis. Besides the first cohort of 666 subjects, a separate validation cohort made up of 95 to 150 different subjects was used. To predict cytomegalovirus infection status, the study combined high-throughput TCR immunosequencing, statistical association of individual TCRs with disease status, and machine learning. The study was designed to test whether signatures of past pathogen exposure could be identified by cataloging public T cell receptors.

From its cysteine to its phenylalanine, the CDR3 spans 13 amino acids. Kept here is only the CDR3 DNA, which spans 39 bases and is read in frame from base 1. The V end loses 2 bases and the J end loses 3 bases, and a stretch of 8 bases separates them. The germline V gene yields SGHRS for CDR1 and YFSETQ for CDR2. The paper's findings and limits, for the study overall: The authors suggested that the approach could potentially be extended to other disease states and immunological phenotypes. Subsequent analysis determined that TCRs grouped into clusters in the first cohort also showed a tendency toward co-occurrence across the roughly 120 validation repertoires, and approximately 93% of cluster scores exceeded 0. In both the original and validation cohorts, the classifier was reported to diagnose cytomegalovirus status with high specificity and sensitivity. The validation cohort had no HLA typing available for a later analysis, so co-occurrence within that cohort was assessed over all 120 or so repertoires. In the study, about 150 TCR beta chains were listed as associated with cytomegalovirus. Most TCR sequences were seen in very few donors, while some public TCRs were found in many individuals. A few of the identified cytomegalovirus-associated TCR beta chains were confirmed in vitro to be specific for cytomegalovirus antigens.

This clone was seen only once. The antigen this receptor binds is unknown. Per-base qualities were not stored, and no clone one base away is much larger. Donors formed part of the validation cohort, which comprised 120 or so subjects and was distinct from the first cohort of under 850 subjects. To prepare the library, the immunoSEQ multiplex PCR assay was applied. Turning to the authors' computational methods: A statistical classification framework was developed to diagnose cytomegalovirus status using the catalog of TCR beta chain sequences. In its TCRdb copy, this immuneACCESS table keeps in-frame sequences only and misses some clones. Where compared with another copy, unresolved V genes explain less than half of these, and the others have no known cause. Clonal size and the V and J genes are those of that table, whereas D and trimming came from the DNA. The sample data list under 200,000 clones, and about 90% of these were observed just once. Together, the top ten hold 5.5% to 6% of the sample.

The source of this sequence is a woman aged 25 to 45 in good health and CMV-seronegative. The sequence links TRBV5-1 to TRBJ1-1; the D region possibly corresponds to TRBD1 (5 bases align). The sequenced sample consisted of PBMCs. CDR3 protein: CASSFGRDTEAFF. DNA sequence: TGCGCCAGCAGCTTTGGCAGGGACACTGAAGCTTTCTTT.